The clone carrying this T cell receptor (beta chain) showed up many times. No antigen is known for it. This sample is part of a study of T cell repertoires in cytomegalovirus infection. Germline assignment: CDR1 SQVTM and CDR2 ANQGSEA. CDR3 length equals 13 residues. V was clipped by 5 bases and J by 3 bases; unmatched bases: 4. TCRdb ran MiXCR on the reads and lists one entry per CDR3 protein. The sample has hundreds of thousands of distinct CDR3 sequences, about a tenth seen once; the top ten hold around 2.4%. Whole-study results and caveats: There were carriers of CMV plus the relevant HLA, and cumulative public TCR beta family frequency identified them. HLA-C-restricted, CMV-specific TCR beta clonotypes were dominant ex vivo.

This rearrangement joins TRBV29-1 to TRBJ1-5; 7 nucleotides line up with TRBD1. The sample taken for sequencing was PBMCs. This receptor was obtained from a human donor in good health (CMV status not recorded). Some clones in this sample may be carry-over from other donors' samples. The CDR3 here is CSVQGGDNQPQHF. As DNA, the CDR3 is TGCAGCGTTCAAGGGGGCGACAATCAGCCCCAGCATTTT. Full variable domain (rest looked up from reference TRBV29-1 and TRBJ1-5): SAVISQKPSRDICQRGTSLTIQCQVDSQVTMMFWYRQQPGQSLTLIATANQGSEATYESGFVIDKFPISRPNLTFSTLTVSNMSPEDSSIYLCSVQGGDNQPQHFGDGTRLSIL.